These 29 T cell receptor beta chains originate from one sample sequenced in a study of radiotherapy plus CTLA-4 blockade in lung cancer. TCRdb's copy holds only in-frame clones and misses some; the assay was immunoSEQ multiplex PCR. The sample has about 24,000 clones; about 71% are singletons. The material was peripheral blood, obtained from a patient treated with radiotherapy plus ipilimumab. These receptors all come from a human donor with non-small cell lung cancer whose response to radiotherapy plus ipilimumab could not be evaluated.

The J gene is TRBJ1-5, the V gene TRBV2; 9 positions match TRBD1. Germline loops: CDR1 SNHLY, CDR2 FYNNEI. The ends lost 4 bases at V and 6 bases at J; junction bases unmatched: 4. CDR3 length: 14 amino acids. The CDR3 region has the DNA TGTGCCAGCAGTGCCACAGGGGGCACTCAGCCCCAGCATTTT. The encoded protein is CASSATGGTQPQHF. Using reference TRBV2 and TRBJ1-5 for the parts outside the CDR3, the full variable domain is EPEVTQTPSHQVTQMGQEVILRCVPISNHLYFYWYRQILGQKVEFLVSFYNNEISEKSEIFDDQFSVERPDGSNFTLKIRSTKLEDSAMYFCASSATGGTQPQHFGDGTRLSIL.

In its sample, this clone was seen once. This chain connects TRBV7-2 to TRBJ2-5; 8 bases align to TRBD1. Germline loops: CDR1 SGHTA, CDR2 FQGNSA. The CDR3 has 15 residues. With 1 base clipped from V and 6 bases from J, the junction kept 7 bases outside the gene matches. In DNA, the CDR3 is TGTGCCAGCAGCTTAGACAGGGGGTGGCAGAAGACCCAGTACTTC. As protein: CASSLDRGWQKTQYF.

The gene calls are TRBV4-3 and TRBJ1-4; 7 bases map to TRBD1. Germline values: CDR1 LGHNA, CDR2 YSLEER. The length of the CDR3 is 15 residues. The ends lost 2 bases at V and 3 bases at J; junction bases unmatched: 3. CDR3 bases: TGCGCCAGCAGCCAACACAGGGGTTCTAATGAAAAACTGTTTTTT. It codes for CASSQHRGSNEKLFF.

The chain recombines TRBV9 with TRBJ1-1, with TRBD1 matching over 7 bases. Germline lookup yields CDR1 SGDLS and CDR2 YYNGEE. The ends lost 2 bases at V and 1 base at J; junction bases unmatched: 5. The CDR3 length is 15 residues. The DNA of the CDR3 is TGTGCCAGCAGCGTCGGACAGGTGCGGAACACTGAAGCTTTCTTT. This sequence encodes CASSVGQVRNTEAFF.

The chain recombines TRBV28 with TRBJ1-2, with D perhaps TRBD1 (6 bases). Trimming cost V 5 bases and J 5 bases, with 15 bases left between them. Germline V gives CDR1 MDHEN, CDR2 SYDVKM. The CDR3 covers 14 residues. CDR3 DNA sequence: TGTGCCAGCAGTCCCCTTAGGCAGGGGTATGGCTACACCTTC. This gives the protein CASSPLRQGYGYTF.

The chain links TRBV19 to TRBJ1-4; 8 bases agree with TRBD1. V was clipped by 5 bases and J by 8 bases; unmatched bases: 10. This CDR3 has 15 residues. Germline assignment: CDR1 LNHDA and CDR2 SQIVND (reference sequence). This CDR3 reads CASSPQGARGEKLFF. The CDR3 nucleotides read TGTGCCAGTAGTCCCCAGGGGGCAAGGGGCGAAAAACTGTTTTTT.

J is TRBJ1-3 and V is TRBV18, with 7 bases lining up with TRBD1. The germline V gene has CDR1 KGHSH and CDR2 LQKENI. This CDR3 is 15 amino acids long. The trim removed 1 base at V and 4 bases at J, leaving 4 bases unmatched. The CDR3 is CASSPRGTVGNTIYF. The CDR3 nucleotides read TGTGCCAGCTCACCACGTGGGACAGTGGGAAACACCATATATTTT.

The chain uses TRBV7-3 and TRBJ2-1; D ambiguous. The germline V and J ends were trimmed by 2 bases and 6 bases, with 14 bases remaining between them. CDR1 and CDR2 from the germline V gene are SGHTA and FQGTGA. The CDR3 has 15 amino acids. The CDR3, as DNA: TGTGCCAGCAGCTTACGTGCGGAGCGTGCCAATGAGCAGTTCTTC. This codes for CASSLRAERANEQFF. The full variable domain, in which reference TRBV7-3 and TRBJ2-1 provide the parts outside the CDR3, is GAGVSQTPSNKVTEKGKYVELRCDPISGHTALYWYRQSLGQGPEFLIYFQGTGAADDSGLPNDRFFAVRPEGSVSTLKIQRTERGDSAVYLCASSLRAERANEQFFGPGTRLTVL.

The CDR3 DNA is TGTGCCAGCAGCAAGAGACTAGTAGAGGACAATGAGCAGTTCTTC. Translating gives CASSKRLVEDNEQFF. The gene calls are TRBV9 and TRBJ2-1, with D possibly being TRBD2 (6 bases). CDR1 is SGDLS and CDR2 is YYNGEE in the germline V gene. There are 15 residues in the CDR3. Deletions cut 4 bases from V and 5 bases from J, with 16 bases between.

The CDR3 nucleotides are TGCGCCAGCACCCGGGAGGTCCTAGCGAGCACCGGGGAGCTGTTTTTT. This gives the protein CASTREVLASTGELFF. The genes are TRBV5-1 and TRBJ2-2; 7 positions match TRBD2. The germline V gene encodes CDR1 SGHRS and CDR2 YFSETQ. V shed 6 bases, J shed 4 bases, and the junction held 12 bases outside the gene matches. This CDR3 region has 16 residues.

This clone occurred a few times. V and J are TRBV7-9 and TRBJ2-7; 8 positions match TRBD1. CDR3 size: 13 residues. V gave up 5 bases and J gave up 6 bases; unmatched junction bases: 6. The germline V gene has CDR1 SEHNR and CDR2 FQNEAQ (reference sequence). CDR3 protein: CASSGQGTGEQYF. The CDR3 DNA is TGTGCCAGCAGCGGACAGGGAACTGGCGAGCAGTACTTC.

This chain uses TRBV7-2 with TRBJ1-1; a weak D match, TRBD1 (6 bases). The CDR3 length is 11 residues. Deletions cut 1 base from V and 11 bases from J, with 8 bases between. Germline loops: CDR1 SGHTA, CDR2 FQGNSA. The chain's CDR3 is CASSLERGAFF. The CDR3 nucleotides are TGTGCCAGCAGCTTAGAGAGGGGGGCTTTCTTT.

The chain couples TRBV5-1 to TRBJ2-5, with TRBD2 matching over 8 bases. From germline, CDR1 is SGHRS and CDR2 YFSETQ. CDR3 length equals 14 residues. J lost 3 bases, V lost 0 bases, and 1 base had no gene match. The DNA for the CDR3 is TGCGCCAGCAGCTTGGTTAGCGGGAAAGAGACCCAGTACTTC. Translated: CASSLVSGKETQYF.

The V call is TRBV6-5, the J call TRBJ2-5; weak D call: TRBD1 (5 bases). The end of the DNA aligns better with TRBJ2-7, so the J call may be wrong. Germline V CDR1 and CDR2: MNHEY, SVGAGI. The CDR3 consists of 15 residues. CDR3 region: CASSYSSSGAVEQYF. DNA for the CDR3: TGTGCCAGCAGTTACTCTTCGTCTGGGGCCGTCGAGCAGTACTTC.

The chain is built from TRBV2 and TRBJ1-1; 7 bases fit TRBD1. Trimming at V came to 7 bases and at J to 5 bases, leaving 7 bases not matched to a gene. Germline CDR1 SNHLY, CDR2 FYNNEI. This CDR3 contains 13 residues. CDR3 protein: CASNDRAGTEAFF. The CDR3 DNA follows: TGTGCCAGCAATGACAGGGCGGGGACTGAAGCTTTCTTT.

This clone was counted between two and nine times. V is TRBV5-1 and J is TRBJ2-7; no firm D call. This CDR3 is 14 amino acids long. CDR1 is SGHRS, CDR2 YFSETQ, per germline. The V gene lost 1 base and the J gene lost 5 bases, with 13 bases spanning the gap. The DNA of the CDR3 is TGCGCCAGCAGCTTGTATTCTCCCCCCCACGAGCAGTACTTC. Protein sequence: CASSLYSPPHEQYF.

This clone was observed a single time. CDR3 region: CASSLSSGRTNQPQHF. CDR3 nucleotides: TGTGCCAGCTCCCTATCCTCAGGGAGGACCAATCAGCCCCAGCATTTT. The V call is TRBV18, the J call TRBJ1-5; tentatively, D is TRBD1 (5 bases). V gave up 6 bases and J gave up 3 bases, with 18 bases separating them. Germline V gives CDR1 KGHSH, CDR2 LQKENI. There are 16 residues in the CDR3.

The chain employs TRBV5-1 and TRBJ2-3, with no clear D. V was trimmed by 1 base and J by 6 bases, leaving 15 bases between them. CDR3 length: 15 residues. CDR1 and CDR2 (germline): SGHRS, YFSETQ. In DNA form, the CDR3 reads TGCGCCAGCAGCTTGTGGGCCCTCGGAACGGATACGCAGTATTTT. Amino acids: CASSLWALGTDTQYF. The full variable domain, in which reference TRBV5-1 and TRBJ2-3 provide the parts outside the CDR3, is KAGVTQTPRYLIKTRGQQVTLSCSPISGHRSVSWYQQTPGQGLQFLFEYFSETQRNKGNFPGRFSGRQFSNSRSEMNVSTLELGDSALYLCASSLWALGTDTQYFGPGTRLTVL.

This clone turned up a few times. The chain carries TRBV5-5 and TRBJ2-7; no reliable D call. The germline V and J ends were trimmed by 0 bases and 0 bases, with 4 bases remaining between them. Germline V gene lookup returns CDR1 SGHKS and CDR2 YYEKEE (reference sequence). The CDR3 loop spans 13 amino acids. The CDR3 DNA reads TGTGCCAGCAGCTTGGCCAGCTCCTACGAGCAGTACTTC. Its protein product is CASSLASSYEQYF.

The DNA for the CDR3 is TGTGCCAGCAGCAATCAAATGTTAGCGGGAGTATATAATGAGCAGTTCTTC. This translates into CASSNQMLAGVYNEQFF. The chain uses TRBV5-4 and TRBJ2-1; 9 nucleotides match TRBD2. This CDR3 has 17 amino acids. Germline lookup yields CDR1 SGHNT and CDR2 YYREEE (reference sequence). Trimming cost V 4 bases and J 7 bases; bases outside gene matches: 15.

This rearrangement joins TRBV10-3 to TRBJ1-6; 8 bases are a match to TRBD1. Germline loops: CDR1 ENHRY, CDR2 SYGVKD. The junction had 6 bases not matched to a gene; V was cut back by 6 bases and J by 5 bases. The CDR3 loop spans 15 amino acids. The CDR3: CAISEGQANNSPLHF. CDR3 bases: TGTGCCATCAGCGAGGGACAGGCTAATAATTCACCCCTCCACTTT.

The table lists this clone with a few counts. The CDR3 bases are TGTGCCAGCAGCGTAGGAGGGCTGACTAATGAAAAACTGTTTTTT. It encodes CASSVGGLTNEKLFF. V gene TRBV7-9 combines with J gene TRBJ1-4; D is unresolved. The germline V gene has CDR1 SEHNR and CDR2 FQNEAQ (reference sequence). Trimming shortened V by 5 bases and J by 2 bases, and 12 bases separated the two germline ends. The CDR3 has 15 amino acids.

The chain combines TRBV30 with TRBJ1-5; 10 bases align to TRBD1. This CDR3 spans 13 amino acids. CDR1 GTSNPN and CDR2 SVGIG come from the germline V gene (reference sequence). V lost 2 bases, J lost 7 bases, and 2 bases stayed unmatched. For the CDR3, the DNA is TGTGCCTGGAGTCGACAGGGGGCGCAGCCCCAGCATTTT. It yields the protein CAWSRQGAQPQHF.

The rearrangement links TRBV27 to TRBJ2-7, with 10 nucleotides matching TRBD1. This CDR3 spans 16 amino acids. J was trimmed by 1 base and V by 2 bases; bases with no gene match: 5. Germline loops: CDR1 MNHEY, CDR2 SMNVEV (reference sequence). The CDR3: CASSLGVGQGSYEQYF. CDR3 nucleotides: TGTGCCAGCAGTTTAGGGGTGGGACAGGGGTCCTACGAGCAGTACTTC.

The rearrangement joins TRBV6-5 to TRBJ1-1; 7 bases agree with TRBD1. With 8 bases clipped from V and 0 bases from J, the junction kept 9 bases outside the gene matches. The CDR3 has 15 amino acids. Germline V CDR1 and CDR2: MNHEY, SVGAGI. This CDR3 reads CASGQGVFMNTEAFF. CDR3 DNA: TGTGCCAGCGGTCAGGGGGTTTTTATGAACACTGAAGCTTTCTTT.

The chain employs TRBV20-1 and TRBJ2-3; D gene uncertain. Germline V lookup: CDR1 DFQATT, CDR2 SNEGSKA (reference sequence). The CDR3 loop spans 11 amino acids. CDR3: CSPSLRDTQYF. In DNA, the CDR3 is TGCAGCCCATCTTTACGGGATACGCAGTATTTT.

This chain joins TRBV6-7 and TRBJ2-3; 7 bases are a match to TRBD1. TRBV6-7 is noted as an ORF with a role that remains uncertain. V lost 5 bases, J lost 1 base, and 3 bases stayed unmatched. CDR3 size: 14 residues. The CDR3: CASSPQGGTDTQYF. In DNA form, the CDR3 reads TGTGCCAGCAGTCCCCAGGGGGGCACAGATACGCAGTATTTT.

V usage is TRBV30 and J usage is TRBJ2-7; 10 bases are a match to TRBD1. The CDR3 loop spans 13 amino acids. J was trimmed by 5 bases and V by 2 bases; bases with no gene match: 3. Germline V lookup: CDR1 GTSNPN, CDR2 SVGIG (reference sequence). CDR3 coding DNA: TGTGCCTGGAGTCCCGGGACAGGGGACGAGCAGTACTTC. Protein sequence: CAWSPGTGDEQYF.

The chain combines TRBV9 with TRBJ1-2, with 12 bases that match TRBD1. V was pared by 4 bases and J by 8 bases, with 9 bases of the junction left unmatched. The germline gives CDR1 SGDLS, CDR2 YYNGEE. There are 15 residues in the CDR3. The CDR3 DNA follows: TGTGCCAGCAGCACGGCCGGGACAGGGGGCGAAGGCTACACCTTC. It translates to CASSTAGTGGEGYTF.